This entry lists 20 T cell receptor beta chains sequenced from one sample in a study of shared clonotypes between healthy human individuals. Only in-frame clones appear in the TCRdb table, and some are missing; sequencing was by immunoSEQ multiplex PCR. The table records more than 2,000,000 clones, just over 90% of them present only once. Sequencing input: naive CD4+ T cells sorted from blood. Regarding subset: CD45RA+ positively selected. All receptors derive from a young man in good health.

The rearrangement joins TRBV5-1 to TRBJ2-7; 7 bases are shared with TRBD1. The germline CDR1 and CDR2 sequences are SGHRS and YFSETQ. The V gene end was trimmed by 2 bases and the J gene end by 10 bases; junction bases not matched to a gene: 6. The CDR3 sequence is 12 residues long. CDR3 sequence (DNA): TGCGCCAGCAGCTTAGGGACAGCCCTCCAGTACTTC. Protein product: CASSLGTALQYF.

The chain couples TRBV4-1 to TRBJ1-1; D is ambiguous. CDR1 is MGHRA, CDR2 YSYEKL, per germline. This CDR3 is built from 16 residues. Trimming took off 4 bases at V and 1 base at J, with 16 bases between the two ends. As DNA, the CDR3 is TGCGCCAGCAGCCCTTTAATTCGTTGGGCGAACACTGAAGCTTTCTTT. This translates into CASSPLIRWANTEAFF.

V and J are TRBV9 and TRBJ2-7; 7 bases are shared with TRBD1. Trimming at V came to 2 bases and at J to 4 bases, leaving 12 bases not matched to a gene. Germline loops: CDR1 SGDLS, CDR2 YYNGEE. The CDR3 is 16 amino acids. DNA of the CDR3: TGTGCCAGCAGCGTGGCCGCCAAGGGGGCAATGTACGAGCAGTACTTC. It yields the protein CASSVAAKGAMYEQYF.

On this clone: This CDR3 is also generated by other DNA sequences in the sample. V is TRBV6-1 and J is TRBJ2-1; TRBD2 matches 9 bases. V lost 5 bases to trimming and J lost 2 bases; unmatched junction nucleotides: 4. The CDR3 is made up of 15 amino acids. Germline CDR1 is MNHNS and CDR2 is SASEGT. The DNA of the CDR3 is TGTGCCAGCAGTAGAGCGGGGGGTGCCTACAATGAGCAGTTCTTC. It translates to CASSRAGGAYNEQFF.

This clone was detected only once. The chain is built from TRBV5-1 and TRBJ1-2, with TRBD1 as a possible D gene (5 bases). Germline V gives CDR1 SGHRS, CDR2 YFSETQ. CDR3 size: 15 residues. V was pared by 4 bases and J by 4 bases, with 17 bases between. The CDR3 loop is CASSPTGVLSYGYTF. CDR3 coding DNA: TGCGCCAGCAGCCCTACGGGGGTCCTATCCTATGGCTACACCTTC.

Comment on this clone: The identical CDR3 is also encoded by other nucleotide sequences in the sample. This chain connects TRBV9 to TRBJ2-3; D is possibly TRBD2 (6 bases). This CDR3 is built from 14 residues. Per the germline V gene, CDR1 is SGDLS and CDR2 is YYNGEE. V was cut by 0 bases and J by 2 bases, with 7 bases left in between. CDR3 region: CASSVGLDTDTQYF. CDR3 DNA: TGTGCCAGCAGCGTAGGACTAGACACAGATACGCAGTATTTT.

This chain joins TRBV2 and TRBJ2-4; D remains unclear. Germline V gene sequence: CDR1 SNHLY, CDR2 FYNNEI. V lost 4 bases and J 1 base, leaving 8 bases between the germline ends. The CDR3 length is 14 residues. The CDR3 sequence: CASSAGAAKNIQYF. CDR3 bases: TGTGCCAGCAGTGCAGGCGCGGCCAAAAACATTCAGTACTTC.

This rearrangement joins TRBV7-2 to TRBJ2-1; TRBD2 agrees at 11 bases. The ends lost 6 bases at V and 7 bases at J; junction bases unmatched: 8. Germline CDR1 SGHTA, CDR2 FQGNSA. This CDR3 spans 15 amino acids. Here the CDR3 reads CASSLTSGSFNEQFF. In nucleotides, the CDR3 is TGTGCCAGCAGTCTTACTAGCGGGAGTTTTAATGAGCAGTTCTTC.

The rearrangement uses TRBV19 and TRBJ1-4; 10 nucleotides agree with TRBD1. The length of the CDR3 is 14 residues. Germline-derived CDR1 and CDR2 are LNHDA and SQIVND (reference sequence). With V trimmed by 9 bases and J by 7 bases, 8 bases remained unmatched. The CDR3 sequence: CASRQGARGEKLFF. CDR3 DNA: TGTGCCAGCAGACAGGGGGCGAGGGGTGAAAAACTGTTTTTT.

The rearrangement joins TRBV27 to TRBJ2-2; perhaps TRBD2 as D (5 bases). Germline V lookup: CDR1 MNHEY, CDR2 SMNVEV (reference sequence). The CDR3 is 13 residues long. V was cut by 4 bases and J by 6 bases, with 9 bases left in between. The CDR3 spells CASSSNGAGELFF. In DNA form, the CDR3 reads TGTGCCAGCAGTTCTAACGGGGCCGGGGAGCTGTTTTTT.

This rearrangement joins TRBV28 to TRBJ1-2, with 7 nucleotides matching TRBD1. Losses at the gene ends were 1 base for V and 6 bases for J; bases not matched to a gene: 5. The CDR3 has 14 residues. From germline, CDR1 is MDHEN and CDR2 SYDVKM. Here the CDR3 DNA reads TGTGCCAGCAGTTTATCTGCAGGGGGGGATGGCTACACCTTC. Translating gives CASSLSAGGDGYTF.

This sequence joins TRBV19 and TRBJ1-6, with D possibly being TRBD1 (6 bases). This CDR3 comprises 15 residues. V was pared by 6 bases and J by 9 bases, with 18 bases between. Germline CDR1 and CDR2: LNHDA and SQIVND (reference sequence). The chain's CDR3 is CASRSAGQGFSPLHF. DNA of the CDR3: TGTGCCAGTAGATCTGCGGGGCAGGGGTTTTCACCCCTCCACTTT.

In regard to this clone: This sample also contains other DNA sequences that code for the same CDR3. The gene calls are TRBV9 and TRBJ1-1; D is undetermined. V was shortened by 0 bases and J by 1 base, with 7 bases between the two germline ends. The CDR3 totals 14 residues. Germline V gives CDR1 SGDLS, CDR2 YYNGEE. DNA for the CDR3: TGTGCCAGCAGCGTAGGAGGCTGGAACACTGAAGCTTTCTTT. This encodes CASSVGGWNTEAFF.

The V gene is TRBV6-5, the J gene TRBJ1-1; D remains unclear. Germline V gene data show CDR1 as MNHEY and CDR2 as SVGAGI. The CDR3 spans 14 residues. The V gene lost 3 bases and the J gene lost 8 bases, with 16 bases spanning the gap. The CDR3 nucleotides are TGTGCCAGCAGTTATACGGCCGGGTCACAAGAAGCTTTCTTT. Protein: CASSYTAGSQEAFF.

V usage is TRBV7-2 and J usage is TRBJ2-7; possible D gene TRBD2, 5 bases. Trimming shortened V by 4 bases and J by 7 bases, and 20 bases separated the two germline ends. The CDR3 runs 15 residues. Germline V gene data show CDR1 as SGHTA and CDR2 as FQGNSA. CDR3 residues: CASSSSQLGPREQYF. In DNA form, the CDR3 reads TGTGCCAGCAGCTCCTCCCAACTAGGCCCTAGGGAGCAGTACTTC.

J is TRBJ1-2 and V is TRBV2, with D perhaps TRBD1 (6 bases). Trimming removed 5 bases at V and 12 bases at J, with 19 bases between. The CDR3 runs to 13 residues. The germline V gene encodes CDR1 SNHLY and CDR2 FYNNEI. CDR3 in DNA: TGTGCCAGCAGTCCGGGCCCTGCCACAGGGAACACCTTC. It translates to CASSPGPATGNTF.

The chain uses TRBV10-1 and TRBJ2-7; 7 bases are shared with TRBD1. V lost 7 bases and J lost 2; bases outside the gene matches: 5. Per the germline V gene, CDR1 is WNHNN and CDR2 is SYGVQD (reference sequence). The CDR3 is 13 amino acids. CDR3 loop: CASITGVPYEQYF. CDR3 sequence (DNA): TGCGCCAGCATTACAGGGGTTCCCTACGAGCAGTACTTC.

This sequence joins TRBV11-2 and TRBJ2-1; D might be TRBD1 or TRBD2, each matching 5 bases. With 0 bases removed from V and 15 bases from J, the gap between germline ends came to 18 bases. CDR3 size: 14 residues. Per germline, CDR1 SGHAT and CDR2 FQNNGV. CDR3 DNA sequence: TGTGCCAGCAGCTTAGACGGGGCCATCCTCGGTCCGTTCTTC. It codes for CASSLDGAILGPFF.

This clone was found once. V gene TRBV7-9 combines with J gene TRBJ2-1; TRBD2 agrees at 13 bases. Germline V gene sequence: CDR1 SEHNR, CDR2 FQNEAQ (reference sequence). CDR3 length: 17 residues. Germline trimming cut 1 base from V and 15 bases from J; bases unmatched to any gene: 15. DNA for the CDR3: TGTGCCAGCAGCTTAGTCGTTGGTGGACTAGCGGGGGCCCTAGCGTTCTTC. Protein sequence: CASSLVVGGLAGALAFF.

This clone was counted a single time. The chain recombines TRBV7-9 with TRBJ2-1; 7 bases map to TRBD1. V lost 1 base and J lost 5; bases outside the gene matches: 11. The CDR3 has 17 amino acids. From germline, CDR1 is SEHNR and CDR2 FQNEAQ (reference sequence). CDR3 nucleotide sequence: TGTGCCAGCAGCTTAGAGGGGTCGAGGGGGCGAAACAATGAGCAGTTCTTC. Its translation: CASSLEGSRGRNNEQFF. Combining the CDR3 with reference TRBV7-9 and TRBJ2-1 gives the whole variable domain DTGVSQNPRHKITKRGQNVTFRCDPISEHNRLYWYRQTLGQGPEFLTYFQNEAQLEKSRLLSDRFSAERPKGSFSTLEIQRTEQGDSAMYLCASSLEGSRGRNNEQFFGPGTRLTVL.